Following are 27 T cell receptor beta chains from one sample sequenced in a study of OX40 agonist ivuxolimab in advanced cancers. Here immunoSEQ multiplex PCR was the method, and the copy in TCRdb shows in-frame clones only, minus some. The sample contains 45,000 to 65,000 clones, about four fifths of which appear only once. The material sequenced was CD4+ or CD8+ T cells sorted from blood, taken in a trial of the OX40 agonist ivuxolimab. The receptors shown here come from an adult with an advanced solid tumor such as melanoma, head and neck, liver or kidney cancer.

The J gene is TRBJ2-3, the V gene TRBV2, with TRBD2 as a possible D gene (5 bases). The CDR3 length is 14 residues. Germline-derived CDR1 and CDR2 are SNHLY and FYNNEI. V gave up 3 bases and J gave up 2 bases, with 9 bases separating them. The CDR3 spells CASSDGLPTDTQYF. CDR3 sequence (DNA): TGTGCCAGCAGTGACGGACTGCCCACAGATACGCAGTATTTT.

This chain joins TRBV5-4 and TRBJ2-7; 7 bases agree with TRBD1. The length of the CDR3 is 13 residues. With V trimmed by 4 bases and J by 3 bases, 4 bases remained unmatched. Germline-derived CDR1 and CDR2 are SGHNT and YYREEE (reference sequence). CDR3 bases: TGTGCCAGCAGCCCAAGACAGGGCTACGAGCAGTACTTC. This translates into CASSPRQGYEQYF. Full variable domain (missing parts from reference TRBV5-4 and TRBJ2-7): ETGVTQSPTHLIKTRGQQVTLRCSSQSGHNTVSWYQQALGQGPQFIFQYYREEENGRGNFPPRFSGLQFPNYSSELNVNALELDDSALYLCASSPRQGYEQYFGPGTRLTVT.

The V and J genes are TRBV5-8 and TRBJ2-3; the match to TRBD2 covers 11 bases. V lost 3 bases to trimming and J lost 4 bases; unmatched junction nucleotides: 1. CDR3 length: 14 amino acids. The germline gives CDR1 SGHTS, CDR2 YDEGEE. The CDR3 region has the DNA TGTGCCAGCAGCTCGGGACTAGCGGCAGATACGCAGTATTTT. Translating gives CASSSGLAADTQYF.

The gene calls are TRBV14 and TRBJ1-1; D gene uncertain. The CDR3 has 15 residues. V gave up 1 base and J gave up 0 bases, with 9 bases separating them. Germline V CDR1 and CDR2: SGHDN, FVKESK. In DNA form, the CDR3 reads TGTGCCAGCAGCCAAGTACGAGGCATGAACACTGAAGCTTTCTTT. It yields the protein CASSQVRGMNTEAFF.

J is TRBJ1-1 and V is TRBV11-2; D remains unclear. V lost 2 bases to trimming and J lost 11 bases, with 15 bases between them. CDR1 and CDR2 (germline): SGHAT, FQNNGV. There are 13 residues in the CDR3. In DNA, the CDR3 is TGTGCCAGCAGCTTAAGGGCCCAGATGGGTGCTTTCTTT. This gives the protein CASSLRAQMGAFF.

This clone was counted once. The rearrangement joins TRBV7-8 to TRBJ2-2, with TRBD1 matching 8 bases. CDR3 size: 15 residues. V was pared by 1 base and J by 7 bases, with 5 bases of the junction left unmatched. Looked up from germline, CDR1 is SGHVS and CDR2 is FQNEAQ. The chain's CDR3 is CASSLDQGAGGELFF. The CDR3 DNA reads as TGTGCCAGCAGCTTAGACCAGGGGGCGGGCGGGGAGCTGTTTTTT.

The chain is built from TRBV28 and TRBJ2-1; TRBD2 matches at 8 bases. The CDR3 spans 14 residues. With V trimmed by 6 bases and J by 4 bases, 5 bases remained unmatched. Per germline, CDR1 MDHEN and CDR2 SYDVKM. The CDR3 sequence: CASRGSGGYNEQFF. DNA of the CDR3: TGTGCCAGCAGGGGAAGCGGGGGATACAATGAGCAGTTCTTC.

This chain uses TRBV9 with TRBJ1-1; 8 bases match TRBD1. The germline gives CDR1 SGDLS, CDR2 YYNGEE. This CDR3 region has 15 residues. Trimming removed 0 bases from V and 1 base from J; junction bases left unmatched: 2. The chain's CDR3 is CASSVVGQGNTEAFF. CDR3 coding DNA: TGTGCCAGCAGCGTAGTTGGACAGGGGAACACTGAAGCTTTCTTT.

The rearrangement uses TRBV7-2 and TRBJ2-1; 10 nucleotides agree with TRBD2. The ends lost 2 bases at V and 4 bases at J; junction bases unmatched: 2. The CDR3 runs 15 residues. Germline CDR1 reads SGHTA; CDR2 reads FQGNSA. DNA for the CDR3: TGTGCCAGCAGCTTAAGCGGGGGGGCATACAATGAGCAGTTCTTC. It yields the protein CASSLSGGAYNEQFF.

This chain uses TRBV11-3 with TRBJ2-1; no clear D. The CDR3 runs 15 residues. Trimming removed 3 bases from V and 7 bases from J, with 16 bases in between. Germline-derived CDR1 and CDR2 are SGHNT and YENEEA. CDR3 coding DNA: TGTGCCAGCAGCTTTGGCGGAGTTTTTGAGAATGAGCAGTTCTTC. Residues: CASSFGGVFENEQFF.

J is TRBJ1-2 and V is TRBV4-3; D may be TRBD1 (6 bases). This CDR3 is 16 amino acids long. V was shortened by 2 bases and J by 5 bases, with 18 bases between the two germline ends. CDR1 is LGHNA, CDR2 YSLEER, per germline. The CDR3 coding sequence is TGCGCCAGCAGCCAAAAGGGAAAAAGGGGGGCGTATGGCTACACCTTC. Amino acid sequence: CASSQKGKRGAYGYTF.

J is TRBJ2-1 and V is TRBV11-2; 8 nucleotides align to TRBD2. The CDR3 is 16 amino acids. Germline values: CDR1 SGHAT, CDR2 FQNNGV. V was clipped by 6 bases and J by 2 bases; unmatched bases: 9. The CDR3 loop is CASRGGGRGAYNEQFF. Here the CDR3 DNA reads TGTGCCAGCAGAGGCGGAGGGCGGGGGGCCTACAATGAGCAGTTCTTC.

The chain employs TRBV11-1 and TRBJ1-1, with D possibly matching TRBD1 (5 bases). Trimming left V 2 bases short and J 4 bases short, with 11 bases between. The CDR3 consists of 14 residues. Looked up from germline, CDR1 is SGHAT and CDR2 is FQDESV (reference sequence). The CDR3 bases are TGTGCCAGCAGCTTATTGGGGGGTGGCACTGAAGCTTTCTTT. This encodes CASSLLGGGTEAFF. The variable domain in full, completed from reference TRBV11-1 and TRBJ1-1, reads EAEVAQSPRYKITEKSQAVAFWCDPISGHATLYWYRQILGQGPELLVQFQDESVVDDSQLPKDRFSAERLKGVDSTLKIQPAELGDSAMYLCASSLLGGGTEAFFGQGTRLTVV.

The V call is TRBV5-1, the J call TRBJ1-1; possibly TRBD1 for D (6 bases). Germline V gene lookup returns CDR1 SGHRS and CDR2 YFSETQ. The CDR3 sequence is 12 residues long. V shed 4 bases and J shed 10 bases, with 14 bases lying between them. The CDR3 here is CASSPQGRGAFF. The CDR3 coding sequence is TGCGCCAGCAGCCCCCAGGGGCGGGGAGCTTTCTTT. The full variable domain, in which reference TRBV5-1 and TRBJ1-1 provide the parts outside the CDR3, is KAGVTQTPRYLIKTRGQQVTLSCSPISGHRSVSWYQQTPGQGLQFLFEYFSETQRNKGNFPGRFSGRQFSNSRSEMNVSTLELGDSALYLCASSPQGRGAFFGQGTRLTVV.

V is TRBV5-1 and J is TRBJ2-5; tentative D call: TRBD2 (6 bases). The CDR3 covers 14 residues. Between the trimmed V and J ends, which lost 4 bases and 2 bases, there was a span of 12 bases. Germline V gene lookup returns CDR1 SGHRS and CDR2 YFSETQ. The CDR3 protein is CASSGGTAQETQYF. For the CDR3, the DNA is TGCGCCAGCAGCGGGGGGACGGCGCAAGAGACCCAGTACTTC.

V gene TRBV18 combines with J gene TRBJ2-7, with 7 positions matching TRBD2. Trimming removed 6 bases from V and 3 bases from J; junction bases left unmatched: 17. There are 17 residues in the CDR3. Germline loops: CDR1 KGHSH, CDR2 LQKENI. The CDR3 sequence is CASSHKGGMKSGYEQYF. CDR3 DNA sequence: TGTGCCAGCTCCCACAAGGGAGGGATGAAGTCGGGCTACGAGCAGTACTTC.

V is TRBV19 and J is TRBJ1-1; tentative D call: TRBD1 (6 bases). This CDR3 comprises 18 residues. CDR1 and CDR2 (germline): LNHDA, SQIVND (reference sequence). Deletions cut 0 bases from V and 0 bases from J, with 17 bases between. The CDR3 region has the DNA TGTGCCAGTAGTATAGATCCGTTTAGAGGGGACATGAACACTGAAGCTTTCTTT. Protein sequence: CASSIDPFRGDMNTEAFF.

The chain is built from TRBV9 and TRBJ2-5; 7 bases align to TRBD2. Germline lookup yields CDR1 SGDLS and CDR2 YYNGEE. The junction had 7 bases not matched to a gene; V was cut back by 0 bases and J by 5 bases. The CDR3 has 15 residues. The CDR3 DNA reads as TGTGCCAGCAGCGTAGGCGGGGGAAGGGGCGAGACCCAGTACTTC. Its translation: CASSVGGGRGETQYF.

J is TRBJ2-2 and V is TRBV6-5, with TRBD1 matching over 9 bases. The CDR3 extends over 15 amino acids. V was pared by 6 bases and J by 3 bases, with 5 bases of the junction left unmatched. CDR1 MNHEY and CDR2 SVGAGI come from the germline V gene. The CDR3 here is CASRTGTGYTGELFF. CDR3 in DNA: TGTGCCAGCAGAACCGGGACAGGGTACACCGGGGAGCTGTTTTTT.

A single count supports this clone. J is TRBJ1-2 and V is TRBV6-5; D is possibly TRBD1 (5 bases). This CDR3 has 11 amino acids. Trimming pared 8 bases from V and 4 bases from J, leaving 8 bases between. Germline CDR1 is MNHEY and CDR2 is SVGAGI. The CDR3 protein is CASSGSYGYTF. CDR3 nucleotide sequence: TGTGCCAGCTCAGGGTCCTATGGCTACACCTTC.

The chain recombines TRBV19 with TRBJ1-1, with D perhaps matching TRBD1 (6 bases). V was clipped by 8 bases and J by 8 bases, with 24 bases between them. CDR3 length equals 15 residues. Per germline, CDR1 LNHDA and CDR2 SQIVND (reference sequence). The CDR3 protein is CASLERGGWSVEAFF. DNA for the CDR3: TGTGCCAGTCTAGAGCGGGGGGGCTGGTCCGTCGAAGCTTTCTTT.

The J gene is TRBJ2-1, the V gene TRBV5-1; 9 nucleotides agree with TRBD1. J was trimmed by 6 bases and V by 5 bases; bases with no gene match: 9. The CDR3 spans 15 residues. Germline V gives CDR1 SGHRS, CDR2 YFSETQ. The CDR3 reads CASSFTGGSGNEQFF. The DNA of the CDR3 is TGCGCCAGCAGTTTTACAGGGGGCTCTGGCAATGAGCAGTTCTTC.

The CDR3 DNA reads TGTGCCAGCAGCTCGACAGGAAACTATGGCTACACCTTC. This codes for CASSSTGNYGYTF. The rearrangement uses TRBV5-4 and TRBJ1-2; possibly TRBD1 for D (6 bases). This CDR3 contains 13 residues. Germline V lookup: CDR1 SGHNT, CDR2 YYREEE (reference sequence). V dropped 3 bases and J dropped 2 bases, with 8 bases sitting between them.

The V call is TRBV28, the J call TRBJ1-1; 11 nucleotides match TRBD1. Germline V gene lookup returns CDR1 MDHEN and CDR2 SYDVKM. J lost 4 bases, V lost 4 bases, and 2 bases had no gene match. The CDR3 is made up of 14 amino acids. This CDR3 reads CASSSGQGGTEAFF. The CDR3 bases are TGTGCCAGCAGTTCGGGACAGGGGGGCACTGAAGCTTTCTTT.

J is TRBJ1-4 and V is TRBV7-2; no definite D call. Looked up from germline, CDR1 is SGHTA and CDR2 is FQGNSA. The length of the CDR3 is 13 residues. Trimming shortened V by 10 bases and J by 0 bases, and 9 bases separated the two germline ends. In nucleotides, the CDR3 is TGTGCCACCCAAGAGCCAACTAATGAAAAACTGTTTTTT. This translates into CATQEPTNEKLFF.

The V call is TRBV5-1, the J call TRBJ2-7; D could derive from TRBD1 or TRBD2 (5 bases each). V lost 3 bases to trimming and J lost 4 bases, with 11 bases between them. There are 13 residues in the CDR3. Germline CDR1 reads SGHRS; CDR2 reads YFSETQ. CDR3: CASSSLGVYEQYF. DNA of the CDR3: TGCGCCAGCAGCTCCCTGGGGGTTTACGAGCAGTACTTC.

V and J are TRBV7-2 and TRBJ2-7, with 11 nucleotides matching TRBD2. Germline V gene sequence: CDR1 SGHTA, CDR2 FQGNSA. The CDR3 spans 15 residues. V was clipped by 4 bases and J by 7 bases; unmatched bases: 9. The CDR3 DNA is TGTGCCAGCAGCTCTACTAGCGGGGGAAAAAGTGAGCAGTACTTC. It translates to CASSSTSGGKSEQYF.